This TCR beta chain came from a study of fetal regulatory T cell absence and autoimmunity. About the research overall: Without clinical diabetes, IPEX patients showed exocrine pancreas autoimmunity.

The assay was run at survey level. Clones were read by immunoSEQ multiplex PCR, and TCRdb kept only the in-frame ones, dropping some. Found here are around 100,000 clones, 72% of them singletons; the top ten hold 1.5% to 2.5%. This clone appeared once. The TCR was taken from a male donor with IPEX syndrome. Source material: pancreas tissue.

The CDR3 DNA is TGTGCCAGCAGTGAAGCGGCCCTACTCCTCTCTGGAAACACCATATATTTT. Its translation: CASSEAALLLSGNTIYF. The V call is TRBV6-1, the J call TRBJ1-3, with unresolved D. This CDR3 is 17 amino acids long. Trimming cost V 0 bases and J 0 bases, with 12 bases left between them. Germline lookup yields CDR1 MNHNS and CDR2 SASEGT.